This TCR beta chain is from a study of cytomegalovirus exposure and HLA in healthy donors. Germline assignment: CDR1 LNHDA and CDR2 SQIVND (reference sequence). This CDR3 comprises 15 residues. V was trimmed by 7 bases and J by 7 bases, leaving 22 bases between them. A multiplex PCR was run with 60 Vbeta primers and 13 Jbeta primers. This table comes from immunoSEQ multiplex PCR, and its TCRdb copy is limited to in-frame clones, with some not included. The profile covers under 200,000 clones, with approximately 82% appearing a single time and around 1.7% taken by the ten largest. Healthy people donating bone marrow made up the donors.

The clonotype comes from a woman between 18 and 29 years old in good health and CMV-seronegative. This rearrangement joins TRBV19 to TRBJ1-2, with D possibly TRBD1 on 6 matching bases. Material: PBMCs. For the CDR3, the DNA is TGTGCCAGTACCATCCGGACAGCGGGAGGTGGTGGCTACACCTTC. Its translation: CASTIRTAGGGGYTF.